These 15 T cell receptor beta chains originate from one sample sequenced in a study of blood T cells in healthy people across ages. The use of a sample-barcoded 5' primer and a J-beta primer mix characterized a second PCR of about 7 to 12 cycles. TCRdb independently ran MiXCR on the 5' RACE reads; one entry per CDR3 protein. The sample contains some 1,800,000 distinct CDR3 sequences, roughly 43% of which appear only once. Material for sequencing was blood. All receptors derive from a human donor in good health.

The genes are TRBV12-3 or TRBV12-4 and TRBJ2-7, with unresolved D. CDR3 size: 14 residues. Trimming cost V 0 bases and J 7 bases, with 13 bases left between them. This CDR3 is CASSLARNIREQYF. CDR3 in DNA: TGTGCCAGCAGTTTAGCGAGGAACATCCGGGAGCAGTACTTC.

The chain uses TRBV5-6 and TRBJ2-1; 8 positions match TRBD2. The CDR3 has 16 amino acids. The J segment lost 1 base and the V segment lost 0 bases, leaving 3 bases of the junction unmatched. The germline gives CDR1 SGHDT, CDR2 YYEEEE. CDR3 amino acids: CASSLGVAGSYNEQFF. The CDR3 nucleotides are TGTGCCAGCAGCTTGGGGGTAGCGGGATCCTACAATGAGCAGTTCTTC.

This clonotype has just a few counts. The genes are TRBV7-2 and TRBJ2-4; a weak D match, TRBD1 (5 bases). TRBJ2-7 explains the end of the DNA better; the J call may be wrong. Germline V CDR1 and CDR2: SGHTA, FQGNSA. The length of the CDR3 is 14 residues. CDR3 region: CASSFQGDKYEQYF. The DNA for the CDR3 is TGTGCCAGCAGCTTTCAAGGGGATAAATACGAGCAGTACTTC.

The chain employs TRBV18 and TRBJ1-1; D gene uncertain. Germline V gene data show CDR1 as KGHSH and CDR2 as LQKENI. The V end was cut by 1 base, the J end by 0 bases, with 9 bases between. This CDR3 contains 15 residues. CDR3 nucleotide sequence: TGTGCCAGCTCACCACGCGGGAGCATGAACACTGAAGCTTTCTTT. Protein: CASSPRGSMNTEAFF.

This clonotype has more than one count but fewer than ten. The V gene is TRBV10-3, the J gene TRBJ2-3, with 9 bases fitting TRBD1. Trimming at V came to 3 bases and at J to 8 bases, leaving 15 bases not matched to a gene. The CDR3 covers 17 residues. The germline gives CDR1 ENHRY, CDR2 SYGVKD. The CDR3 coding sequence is TGTGCCATCAGTGACTCCTTGACGGGGACAGGGAGTAGTACGCAGTATTTT. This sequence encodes CAISDSLTGTGSSTQYF.

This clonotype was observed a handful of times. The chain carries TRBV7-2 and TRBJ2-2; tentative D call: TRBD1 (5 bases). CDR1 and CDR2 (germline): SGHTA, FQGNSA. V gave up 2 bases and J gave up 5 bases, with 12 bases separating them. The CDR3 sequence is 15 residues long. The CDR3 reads CASSLYRLGTGELFF. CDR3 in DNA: TGTGCCAGCAGCTTATACAGGCTGGGGACCGGGGAGCTGTTTTTT.

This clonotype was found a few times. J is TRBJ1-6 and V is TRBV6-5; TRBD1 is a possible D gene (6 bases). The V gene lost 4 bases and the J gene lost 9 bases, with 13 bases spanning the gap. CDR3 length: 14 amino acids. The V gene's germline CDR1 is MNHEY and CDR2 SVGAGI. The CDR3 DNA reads TGTGCCAGCAGTTGGAAGGGGGAGGGTTCACCCCTCCACTTT. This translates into CASSWKGEGSPLHF.

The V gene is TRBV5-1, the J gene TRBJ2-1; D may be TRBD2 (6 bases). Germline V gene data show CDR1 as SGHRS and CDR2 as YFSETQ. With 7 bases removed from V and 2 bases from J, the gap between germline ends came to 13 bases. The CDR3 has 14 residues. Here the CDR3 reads CASSASATYNEQFF. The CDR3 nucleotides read TGCGCCAGCTCAGCTAGCGCCACCTACAATGAGCAGTTCTTC.

The CDR3 loop reads CASSPSGGAFEQFF. The CDR3 DNA is TGTGCCAGCAGTCCTAGCGGGGGGGCCTTTGAGCAGTTCTTC. V gene TRBV12-3 or TRBV12-4 combines with J gene TRBJ2-1, with TRBD2 matching over 12 bases. This CDR3 has 14 amino acids. The junction had 5 bases not matched to a gene; V was cut back by 5 bases and J by 9 bases.

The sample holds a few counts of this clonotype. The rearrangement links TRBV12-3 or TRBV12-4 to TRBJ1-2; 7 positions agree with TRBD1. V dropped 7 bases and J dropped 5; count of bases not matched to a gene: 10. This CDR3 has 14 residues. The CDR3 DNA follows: TGTGCCAGCACCAACCAGGGGGGCAAATATGGCTACACCTTC. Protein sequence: CASTNQGGKYGYTF.

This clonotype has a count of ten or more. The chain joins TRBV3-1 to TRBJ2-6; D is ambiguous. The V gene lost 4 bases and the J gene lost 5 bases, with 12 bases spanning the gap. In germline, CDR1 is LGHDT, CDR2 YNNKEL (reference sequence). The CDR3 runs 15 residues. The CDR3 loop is CASSLDRNRANVLTF. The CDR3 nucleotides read TGTGCCAGCAGCCTTGACCGAAACAGGGCCAACGTCCTGACTTTC.

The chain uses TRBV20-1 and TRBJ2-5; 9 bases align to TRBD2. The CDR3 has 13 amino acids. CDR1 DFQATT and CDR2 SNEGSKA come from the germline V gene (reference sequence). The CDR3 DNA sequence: TGCAGCTTGGCGGGGGGGCCCCGGGAGACCCAGTACTTC. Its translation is CSLAGGPRETQYF.

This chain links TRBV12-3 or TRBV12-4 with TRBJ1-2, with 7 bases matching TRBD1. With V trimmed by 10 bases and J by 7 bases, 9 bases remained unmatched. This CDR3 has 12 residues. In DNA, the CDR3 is TGTGCCACAGAAGGGGGCGCGGTTGGCTACACCTTC. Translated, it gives CATEGGAVGYTF.

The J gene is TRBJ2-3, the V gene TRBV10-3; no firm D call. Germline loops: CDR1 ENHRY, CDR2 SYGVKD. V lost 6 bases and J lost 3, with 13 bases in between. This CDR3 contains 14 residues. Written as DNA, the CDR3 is TGTGCCATCAGGGCAGACCTAGGAACAGATACGCAGTATTTT. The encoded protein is CAIRADLGTDTQYF.

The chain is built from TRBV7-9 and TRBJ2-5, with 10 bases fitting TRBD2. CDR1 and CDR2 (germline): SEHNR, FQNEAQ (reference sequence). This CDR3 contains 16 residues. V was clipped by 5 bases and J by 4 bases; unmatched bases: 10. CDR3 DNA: TGTGCCAGCAGCCTTAGCGGGGGGAATTGGGTAGAGACCCAGTACTTC. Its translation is CASSLSGGNWVETQYF.